A selection of T cell receptor beta chains follows, all from one sample in a study of blood T cells in healthy people across ages. From the 5' RACE reads, TCRdb called clonotypes with MiXCR, one entry per CDR3 protein. The sample lists about 1.8 million distinct CDR3 sequences; around half were seen once. Sequenced input: blood. All receptors derive from a woman aged 35 to 49 in good health. Both conserved end residues are part of each CDR3. Fields, in order: D gene, J gene, clone size, V gene, CDR3 DNA, CDR3 protein. D genes are given only for firm matches. The size of a clone is reported for some rows only, either as once, few or many, or as a class for expanded clones.

d_gene: NA; j_gene: TRBJ2-4; abundance: NA; v_gene: TRBV7-2; CDR3nt: TGTGCCAGCAGCTTCCTCCCCCAGCAGGGGGCCAAAAACATTCAGTACTTC; CDR3aa: CASSFLPQQGAKNIQYF
d_gene: NA; j_gene: TRBJ2-1; abundance: NA; v_gene: TRBV20-1; CDR3nt: TGCAGTGCTAAAGGGGGGCGGACCTACAATGAGCAGTTCTTC; CDR3aa: CSAKGGRTYNEQFF
d_gene: TRBD1; j_gene: TRBJ1-4; abundance: NA; v_gene: TRBV27; CDR3nt: TGTGCCAGCAGTCCGAAAACAGGGGATTTTGAAAAACTGTTTTTT; CDR3aa: CASSPKTGDFEKLFF
d_gene: NA; j_gene: TRBJ2-7; abundance: NA; v_gene: TRBV6-5; CDR3nt: TGTGCCAGCAGTTATGGCCGTAGCTCCTACGAGCAGTACTTC; CDR3aa: CASSYGRSSYEQYF
d_gene: TRBD1; j_gene: TRBJ2-5; abundance: few; v_gene: TRBV29-1; CDR3nt: TGCAGCGTTGAAACAGGGGTGAGCCCAGAGACCCAGTACTTC; CDR3aa: CSVETGVSPETQYF
d_gene: NA; j_gene: TRBJ2-7; abundance: NA; v_gene: TRBV12-3/TRBV12-4; CDR3nt: TGTGCCAGCAGTTTATCCACAGGGGGGGCCGACGAGCAGTACTTC; CDR3aa: CASSLSTGGADEQYF
d_gene: NA; j_gene: TRBJ2-6; abundance: few; v_gene: TRBV19; CDR3nt: TGTGCCAGTAGTACTCAGAGCTCTGGGGCCAACGTCCTGACTTTC; CDR3aa: CASSTQSSGANVLTF
d_gene: NA; j_gene: TRBJ2-7; abundance: NA; v_gene: TRBV4-2; CDR3nt: TGTGCCAGCAGCCCCGACGAATCTCCCTCCTACGAGCAGTACTTC; CDR3aa: CASSPDESPSYEQYF
d_gene: NA; j_gene: TRBJ1-2; abundance: NA; v_gene: TRBV7-9; CDR3nt: TGTGCCAGCAGCCAAGGACAGAGGGACGCTTATGGCTACACCTTC; CDR3aa: CASSQGQRDAYGYTF
d_gene: NA; j_gene: TRBJ1-1; abundance: NA; v_gene: TRBV6-2/TRBV6-3; CDR3nt: TGTGCCAGCAGTTACGTCGCAGGGAACACTGAAGCTTTCTTT; CDR3aa: CASSYVAGNTEAFF
d_gene: TRBD2; j_gene: TRBJ2-1; abundance: NA; v_gene: TRBV4-3; CDR3nt: TGCGCCAGCAGCCAAGATGCGACTAGCGGGTACAATGAGCAGTTCTTC; CDR3aa: CASSQDATSGYNEQFF
d_gene: TRBD1; j_gene: TRBJ2-5; abundance: once; v_gene: TRBV6-6; CDR3nt: TGTGCCGGCAGGGGCAGGGGGCTTGAGACCCAGTACTTC; CDR3aa: CAGRGRGLETQYF
d_gene: NA; j_gene: TRBJ2-5; abundance: many; v_gene: TRBV29-1; CDR3nt: TGCAGCTTTATCTTCGGGACACTCCAAGAGACCCAGTACTTC; CDR3aa: CSFIFGTLQETQYF
d_gene: NA; j_gene: TRBJ2-1; abundance: NA; v_gene: TRBV18; CDR3nt: TGTGCCAGCTCACCTGGACAGAGTGAGCAGTTCTTC; CDR3aa: CASSPGQSEQFF
d_gene: NA; j_gene: TRBJ2-5; abundance: NA; v_gene: TRBV20-1; CDR3nt: TGCAGTGCTAACCGAGACGTTGAAGAGACCCAGTACTTC; CDR3aa: CSANRDVEETQYF
d_gene: NA; j_gene: TRBJ1-2; abundance: NA; v_gene: TRBV20-1; CDR3nt: TGCAGTGCTAGGCGGCAGGGGATGAACTATGGCTACACCTTC; CDR3aa: CSARRQGMNYGYTF
d_gene: NA; j_gene: TRBJ1-4; abundance: few; v_gene: TRBV28; CDR3nt: TGTGCCAGCAGACAACAGGGAGGGGGTGAAAAACTGTTTTTT; CDR3aa: CASRQQGGGEKLFF
d_gene: TRBD1; j_gene: TRBJ2-7; abundance: few; v_gene: TRBV5-1; CDR3nt: TGCGCCAGCAGCGTGGACAGGGCCCAGGACGAGCAGTACTTC; CDR3aa: CASSVDRAQDEQYF
d_gene: TRBD1; j_gene: TRBJ1-2; abundance: few; v_gene: TRBV13; CDR3nt: TGTGCCAGCAGCTCCGACTCCTTTGGGACAGGGTCCCGCTCCTATGGCTACACCTTC; CDR3aa: CASSSDSFGTGSRSYGYTF
d_gene: NA; j_gene: TRBJ1-5; abundance: NA; v_gene: TRBV20-1; CDR3nt: TGCAGTGCTAGCCCCGTGGGATGGACGGATCAGCCCCAGCATTTT; CDR3aa: CSASPVGWTDQPQHF
d_gene: NA; j_gene: TRBJ1-5; abundance: NA; v_gene: TRBV6-5; CDR3nt: TGTGCCAGCAGCTCCCTGCGGGCTAGCAATCAGCCCCAGCATTTT; CDR3aa: CASSSLRASNQPQHF
d_gene: NA; j_gene: TRBJ2-5; abundance: NA; v_gene: TRBV25-1; CDR3nt: TGTGCCAGCAGGGGGCCTGGGTTGGAGACCCAGTACTTC; CDR3aa: CASRGPGLETQYF
d_gene: TRBD1; j_gene: TRBJ1-2; abundance: NA; v_gene: TRBV5-1; CDR3nt: TGCGCCAGCAGCTTGGCGGACAGGACCTATGGCTACACCTTC; CDR3aa: CASSLADRTYGYTF
d_gene: NA; j_gene: TRBJ2-7; abundance: few; v_gene: TRBV5-1; CDR3nt: TGCGCCAGCAGCGGCCATCCTCAGCCCTACGAGCAGTACTTC; CDR3aa: CASSGHPQPYEQYF
d_gene: NA; j_gene: TRBJ2-5; abundance: NA; v_gene: TRBV6-6; CDR3nt: TGTGCCATCAGTCAGGACAGAGAGACCCAGTACTTC; CDR3aa: CAISQDRETQYF
d_gene: NA; j_gene: TRBJ2-3; abundance: NA; v_gene: TRBV27; CDR3nt: TGTGCCAGTAAGAGGGGTAGGGGGGCGTGGGGCACAGATACGCAGTATTTT; CDR3aa: CASKRGRGAWGTDTQYF
d_gene: TRBD1; j_gene: TRBJ2-3; abundance: NA; v_gene: TRBV5-6; CDR3nt: TGTGCCAGCAGCTTCGGACAGGGACCAGATACGCAGTATTTT; CDR3aa: CASSFGQGPDTQYF
d_gene: TRBD1; j_gene: TRBJ1-2; abundance: NA; v_gene: TRBV5-1; CDR3nt: TGCGCCAGCAGCTCGACCACAGGGGCGCGGGGCTACACCTTC; CDR3aa: CASSSTTGARGYTF
d_gene: NA; j_gene: TRBJ2-5; abundance: NA; v_gene: TRBV7-9; CDR3nt: TGTGCCAGCAGCAAGACAGCCCTCCAAGAGACCCAGTACTTC; CDR3aa: CASSKTALQETQYF
d_gene: NA; j_gene: TRBJ2-5; abundance: NA; v_gene: TRBV28; CDR3nt: TGTGCCAGCAGTGGGACATTTGAGACCCAGTACTTC; CDR3aa: CASSGTFETQYF
d_gene: TRBD1; j_gene: TRBJ2-4; abundance: NA; v_gene: TRBV6-5; CDR3nt: TGTGCCAGCAGTCCCTGGGACAGAAACATTCAGTACTTC; CDR3aa: CASSPWDRNIQYF
d_gene: NA; j_gene: TRBJ1-1; abundance: few; v_gene: TRBV29-1; CDR3nt: TGCAGCGTTGACGGAGAGAACACTGAAGCTTTCTTT; CDR3aa: CSVDGENTEAFF
d_gene: TRBD1; j_gene: TRBJ2-5; abundance: few; v_gene: TRBV7-2; CDR3nt: TGTGCCAGCAGCCCCGGACAGGCAGGAGTGGAGACCCAGTACTTC; CDR3aa: CASSPGQAGVETQYF
d_gene: TRBD1; j_gene: TRBJ2-1; abundance: few; v_gene: TRBV20-1; CDR3nt: TGCAGTGAACAGACAGGGCTCAACTACAATGAGCAGTTCTTC; CDR3aa: CSEQTGLNYNEQFF
d_gene: TRBD1; j_gene: TRBJ1-1; abundance: NA; v_gene: TRBV29-1; CDR3nt: TGCAGCGTTCAGGGGGGGGGCACTGAAGCTTTCTTT; CDR3aa: CSVQGGGTEAFF
d_gene: NA; j_gene: TRBJ2-1; abundance: NA; v_gene: TRBV6-6; CDR3nt: TGTGCCAGCAGTTACTCCCGGGGTTATGGCGATGAGCAGTTCTTC; CDR3aa: CASSYSRGYGDEQFF
d_gene: NA; j_gene: TRBJ1-2; abundance: NA; v_gene: TRBV4-2; CDR3nt: TGTGCCAGCAGCCAAGCCCAAACGGCGGGCTATGGCTACACCTTC; CDR3aa: CASSQAQTAGYGYTF
d_gene: TRBD2; j_gene: TRBJ2-1; abundance: few; v_gene: TRBV4-1; CDR3nt: TGCGCCAGCAGCCAAGAAAGCGGGGGGACCTACAATGAGCAGTTCTTC; CDR3aa: CASSQESGGTYNEQFF
d_gene: TRBD1; j_gene: TRBJ1-2; abundance: NA; v_gene: TRBV12-3/TRBV12-4; CDR3nt: TGTGCCAGCAGTAATCTGGGACAGTCCTATGGCTACACCTTC; CDR3aa: CASSNLGQSYGYTF
d_gene: NA; j_gene: TRBJ2-1; abundance: many; v_gene: TRBV4-2; CDR3nt: TGTGCCAGCAGCCAAGGAGGGACTGACAATGAGCAGTTCTTC; CDR3aa: CASSQGGTDNEQFF
d_gene: TRBD2; j_gene: TRBJ2-1; abundance: NA; v_gene: TRBV9; CDR3nt: TGTGCCAGCAGCGTTCGAACTAGCGCGTTAGAGCAGTTCTTC; CDR3aa: CASSVRTSALEQFF
d_gene: NA; j_gene: TRBJ2-5; abundance: NA; v_gene: TRBV6-5; CDR3nt: TGTGCCAGCGGGGCAGGAAATGAGCAGTACTTC; CDR3aa: CASGAGNEQYF
d_gene: TRBD1; j_gene: TRBJ2-7; abundance: many; v_gene: TRBV7-2; CDR3nt: TGTGCCAGCAGCTCCCGGGACAGGGATTCGGCGTACTTC; CDR3aa: CASSSRDRDSAYF
d_gene: NA; j_gene: TRBJ2-3; abundance: NA; v_gene: TRBV25-1; CDR3nt: TGTGCCAGCAGTGAATTACGAGGGGGGACCACAAGTACGCAGTATTTT; CDR3aa: CASSELRGGTTSTQYF
d_gene: TRBD1; j_gene: TRBJ1-1; abundance: NA; v_gene: TRBV9; CDR3nt: TGTGCCAGCAGCGTAATAAAGGGGGCCACTGAAGCTTTCTTT; CDR3aa: CASSVIKGATEAFF
d_gene: NA; j_gene: TRBJ2-4; abundance: NA; v_gene: TRBV27; CDR3nt: TGTGCCAGCAGTTCTCAGGGTACTGTAGCCAAAAACATTCAGTACTTC; CDR3aa: CASSSQGTVAKNIQYF
d_gene: TRBD1; j_gene: TRBJ1-4; abundance: NA; v_gene: TRBV20-1; CDR3nt: TGCAGTGCTGGGGACAGTTTTAATGAAAAGCTGTTTTTT; CDR3aa: CSAGDSFNEKLFF
d_gene: TRBD2; j_gene: TRBJ2-1; abundance: NA; v_gene: TRBV11-2; CDR3nt: TGTGCCAGCAGCTTAGCCTCACTAGCGGGGGCCTACAATGAGCAGTTCTTC; CDR3aa: CASSLASLAGAYNEQFF
d_gene: TRBD2; j_gene: TRBJ2-5; abundance: few; v_gene: TRBV11-1; CDR3nt: TGTGCCAGCAGCAGAGGACTAGTCCAAGAGACCCAGTACTTC; CDR3aa: CASSRGLVQETQYF
d_gene: NA; j_gene: TRBJ1-2; abundance: few; v_gene: TRBV7-2; CDR3nt: TGTGCCAGCAGCGATTATCCAAATGATAGGGCTAACTATGGCTACACCTTC; CDR3aa: CASSDYPNDRANYGYTF
d_gene: NA; j_gene: TRBJ2-7; abundance: NA; v_gene: TRBV20-1; CDR3nt: TGCAGTGCCACGGACAGCAAACACGAGCAGTACTTC; CDR3aa: CSATDSKHEQYF
d_gene: NA; j_gene: TRBJ2-5; abundance: few; v_gene: TRBV10-3; CDR3nt: TGTGCCATCAGTCGCTCAACCGGGGTAAACCAAGAGACCCAGTACTTC; CDR3aa: CAISRSTGVNQETQYF
d_gene: TRBD1; j_gene: TRBJ2-1; abundance: NA; v_gene: TRBV3-1; CDR3nt: TGTGCCAGCAGCCCCTCGAGGCAGGGGGTATACAATGAGCAGTTCTTC; CDR3aa: CASSPSRQGVYNEQFF
d_gene: TRBD2; j_gene: TRBJ2-1; abundance: few; v_gene: TRBV7-3; CDR3nt: TGTGCCAGCAGCTCCGGGACTAGCGGGGTAGATGAGCAGTTCTTC; CDR3aa: CASSSGTSGVDEQFF
d_gene: NA; j_gene: TRBJ1-5; abundance: few; v_gene: TRBV6-6; CDR3nt: TGTGCCAGCAGTCGGACCCGACAGGCCGGAGATCAGCCCCAGCATTTT; CDR3aa: CASSRTRQAGDQPQHF
d_gene: NA; j_gene: TRBJ2-5; abundance: NA; v_gene: TRBV10-3; CDR3nt: TGTGCCATCAGGCCCAGGGCCTCTGGGGAGACCCAGTACTTC; CDR3aa: CAIRPRASGETQYF